This is a list of T cell receptor beta chains from one sample in a study of T-cell memory formation after mild COVID-19. TCRdb redid the calling of the 5' RACE reads with MiXCR, one entry per CDR3 protein. There are approximately 350,000 distinct CDR3 sequences in the sample; over 10% occur only once, and 20% to 25% lies in the top ten. Sequenced material: PBMCs or a T cell subset sorted from them (not recorded which). These receptor sequences come from a man between 18 and 35 years old who had mild COVID-19 (a few samples of this study predate the infection). Cell type and time point are not known. The CDR3 runs from the conserved cysteine through the conserved F or W. A D gene is named only where the DNA matches it firmly. Size values are once, few and many counts, or a class for expanded clones, and some rows have none.

D: -; size: many; J: TRBJ2-1; V: TRBV5-1; CDR3: CASSLAEFSYNEQFF; DNA: TGCGCCAGCAGCTTGGCGGAATTTTCCTACAATGAGCAGTTCTTC
D: TRBD2; size: -; J: TRBJ2-1; V: TRBV7-2; CDR3: CASSPFRRGATSSYNEQFF; DNA: TGTGCCAGCAGCCCGTTTAGGCGGGGGGCCACGAGCTCCTACAATGAGCAGTTCTTC
D: -; size: few; J: TRBJ2-3; V: TRBV5-1; CDR3: CASSLPQGTDTQYF; DNA: TGCGCCAGCAGCTTGCCGCAGGGCACAGATACGCAGTATTTT
D: -; size: few; J: TRBJ1-5; V: TRBV9; CDR3: CASSVAPNRPQHF; DNA: TGTGCCAGCAGCGTTGCACCCAATCGGCCCCAGCATTTT
D: -; size: many; J: TRBJ2-1; V: TRBV6-5; CDR3: CASSHPSEYGAEQFF; DNA: TGTGCCAGCAGTCACCCCTCTGAGTACGGGGCTGAGCAGTTCTTC
D: TRBD1; size: -; J: TRBJ2-2; V: TRBV11-2; CDR3: CASSSGQGVNTGELFF; DNA: TGTGCCAGCAGCTCGGGACAGGGGGTGAACACCGGGGAGCTGTTTTTT
D: -; size: -; J: TRBJ1-2; V: TRBV12-3/TRBV12-4; CDR3: CASNPGEGYGYTF; DNA: TGTGCCAGCAATCCAGGGGAAGGGTATGGCTACACCTTC
D: TRBD1; size: many; J: TRBJ1-1; V: TRBV5-1; CDR3: CASSLRQGDTEAFF; DNA: TGTGCCAGCAGTCTTAGACAGGGAGACACTGAAGCTTTCTTT
D: TRBD1; size: -; J: TRBJ2-3; V: TRBV11-2; CDR3: CASRSTGVGADTQYF; DNA: TGTGCCAGCAGGTCGACAGGGGTGGGGGCAGATACGCAGTATTTT
D: -; size: -; J: TRBJ1-6; V: TRBV7-2; CDR3: CASSHGWNSPLHF; DNA: TGTGCCAGCAGCCACGGGTGGAATTCACCCCTCCACTTT